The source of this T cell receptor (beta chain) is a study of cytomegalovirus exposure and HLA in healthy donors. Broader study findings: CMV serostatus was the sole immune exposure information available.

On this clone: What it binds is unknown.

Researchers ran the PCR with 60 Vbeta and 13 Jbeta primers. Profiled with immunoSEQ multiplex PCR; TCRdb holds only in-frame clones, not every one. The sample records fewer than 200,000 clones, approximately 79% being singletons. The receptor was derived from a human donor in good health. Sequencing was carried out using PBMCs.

Here the CDR3 reads CASYHGIYGYTF. CDR3 nucleotide sequence: TGCGCCAGCTATCACGGGATCTATGGCTACACCTTC. The chain has TRBV5-1 and TRBJ1-2; D not certain. This CDR3 spans 12 amino acids. CDR1 is SGHRS and CDR2 is YFSETQ in the germline V gene. V was clipped by 7 bases and J by 4 bases, with 11 bases between them.